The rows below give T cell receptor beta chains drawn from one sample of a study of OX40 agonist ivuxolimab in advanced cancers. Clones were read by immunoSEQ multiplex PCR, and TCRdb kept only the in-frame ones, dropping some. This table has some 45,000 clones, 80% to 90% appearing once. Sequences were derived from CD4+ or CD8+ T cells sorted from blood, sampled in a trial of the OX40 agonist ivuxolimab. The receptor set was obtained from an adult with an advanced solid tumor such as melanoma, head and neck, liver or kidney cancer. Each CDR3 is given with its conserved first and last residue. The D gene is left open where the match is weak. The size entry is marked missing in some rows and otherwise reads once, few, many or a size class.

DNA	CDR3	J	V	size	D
TGTGCCAGCAGTGGTTTAGCCTTTTGGGAGTATTTT	CASSGLAFWEYF	TRBJ2-3	TRBV6-1	-	-
TGTGCCAGCAGCTTAAGGAGATCTGGGGCCAACGTCCTGACTTTC	CASSLRRSGANVLTF	TRBJ2-6	TRBV7-2	-	-
TGTGCCATCAGCCCGGACAGGGAGCAGCCCCAGCATTTT	CAISPDREQPQHF	TRBJ1-5	TRBV10-3	-	TRBD1
TGTGCCAGCAGCTTATTCACAGGGAGGGCAACTAATGAAAAACTGTTTTTT	CASSLFTGRATNEKLFF	TRBJ1-4	TRBV7-6	-	-
TGTGCCATCAGTGAGAAAACGTCCGGGCGGGGCGAGCAGTACTTC	CAISEKTSGRGEQYF	TRBJ2-7	TRBV10-3	-	-
TGTGCCAGCAGTCCACGGACAGCGAGGGCTGAAGCTTTCTTT	CASSPRTARAEAFF	TRBJ1-1	TRBV27	-	-
TGCGCCAGCAGGGACAGTTCCTACAATGAGCAGTTCTTC	CASRDSSYNEQFF	TRBJ2-1	TRBV10-2	-	-
TGCGCCAGCAGCTTGGAGGTGGGGTACACCTACGAGCAGTACTTC	CASSLEVGYTYEQYF	TRBJ2-7	TRBV5-1	-	-
TGCGCCAGCAGCCCTGGACAGCGCACAGATACGCAGTATTTT	CASSPGQRTDTQYF	TRBJ2-3	TRBV5-1	-	-
TGTGCCAGTAGTGCGACGGGGAGGGCGGATACGCAGTATTTT	CASSATGRADTQYF	TRBJ2-3	TRBV19	-	TRBD2
TGTGCCAGCAGCCCCGAGGACAGCCCTTTCTACAATGAGCAGTTCTTC	CASSPEDSPFYNEQFF	TRBJ2-1	TRBV14	-	-
TGTGCCAGCAGCTTTGCGGGAGGGCCGAATAGGGAGACCCAGTACTTC	CASSFAGGPNRETQYF	TRBJ2-5	TRBV7-9	-	TRBD2
TGTGCCAGCAGCCACTCCTTAGCGGGGGGGCCGGGCTACAATGAGCAGTTCTTC	CASSHSLAGGPGYNEQFF	TRBJ2-1	TRBV4-2	-	TRBD2
TGTGCCAGCAGCTTTTTCACAGCGGGAGGGCGGACAGATACGCAGTATTTT	CASSFFTAGGRTDTQYF	TRBJ2-3	TRBV5-6	-	TRBD2
TGTGCCAGCAGCCGCGATTGGCGCGAGCAGTACTTC	CASSRDWREQYF	TRBJ2-7	TRBV4-2	-	-
TGTGCCAGCAGTTTTGACAGGGGCGCCTACGAGCAGTACTTC	CASSFDRGAYEQYF	TRBJ2-7	TRBV7-2	once	TRBD1
TGTGCCAGCAGCGTAGTTATAGGAACTGAGCAGTTCTTC	CASSVVIGTEQFF	TRBJ2-1	TRBV9	-	-
TGCAGCGTTGAAGGGGTGAGGACTAGCGGGTCCTTCTTC	CSVEGVRTSGSFF	TRBJ2-1	TRBV29-1	-	TRBD2
TGTGCCAGCTCCCCCGCGGGAAGTGAGACCCAGTACTTC	CASSPAGSETQYF	TRBJ2-5	TRBV18	few	-
TGTGCCAGCAGCTTGGCCTTCCGGGATGGCACTGAAGCTTTCTTT	CASSLAFRDGTEAFF	TRBJ1-1	TRBV5-6	-	-
TGTGCCAGCAGCCTGTACACAGGGGAGGGTGAAGCTTTCTTT	CASSLYTGEGEAFF	TRBJ1-1	TRBV11-2	-	TRBD1
TGTGCCAGCAGTCCATTGGGACTAGCCTTGGCGCAGTATTTT	CASSPLGLALAQYF	TRBJ2-3	TRBV27	-	TRBD2
TGTGCTAGTGGTCAAGGACGCCTCTCTGGAAACACCATATATTTT	CASGQGRLSGNTIYF	TRBJ1-3	TRBV12-5	-	-
TGTGCCAGCAGTTTCGCCCGGGCCTCCCATGATACGCAGTATTTT	CASSFARASHDTQYF	TRBJ2-3	TRBV25-1	-	-
TGCGCCAGCAGCCAAGAGGCTAGCGGGGATCATTACGAGCAGTACTTC	CASSQEASGDHYEQYF	TRBJ2-7	TRBV4-1	-	TRBD2
TGCGCCAGCAGCTTGGGGACTAGCGGGTCACAAGAGACCCAGTACTTC	CASSLGTSGSQETQYF	TRBJ2-5	TRBV5-1	-	TRBD2
TGTGCCAGCAGTTACGGCACGGGACTCGCCGAGCAGTACTTC	CASSYGTGLAEQYF	TRBJ2-7	TRBV6-5	-	-
TGTGCCAGCAGCCTTCGACAGGAGTCCTACGAGCAGTACTTC	CASSLRQESYEQYF	TRBJ2-7	TRBV9	-	-
TGTGCCAGCTCCGCTAACAATGAGCAGTTCTTC	CASSANNEQFF	TRBJ2-1	TRBV6-1	few	-
TGTGCCAGTAGTATATATCTGGAGGGCGAGCAGTACTTC	CASSIYLEGEQYF	TRBJ2-7	TRBV19	-	-
TGTGCCAGCTCACCATTGGGCGGCACCCAGAACACCGGGGAGCTGTTTTTT	CASSPLGGTQNTGELFF	TRBJ2-2	TRBV18	-	-
TGTGCCAGCAGCTTACAGTCCTACAATGAGCAGTTCTTC	CASSLQSYNEQFF	TRBJ2-1	TRBV11-2	once	-
TGTGCCAGCCGTTCATTTGACGGGGAGCTGTTTTTT	CASRSFDGELFF	TRBJ2-2	TRBV4-2	-	-
TGCGCCAGCAGTGACCCGGGACAGGGGGCCAATGAGCAGTACTTC	CASSDPGQGANEQYF	TRBJ2-7	TRBV10-1	-	TRBD1
TGTGCTAGTGGTTTGGCCAGGGAAGGTTCACCCCTCCACTTT	CASGLAREGSPLHF	TRBJ1-6	TRBV12-5	-	-
TGTGCCAGCAGCGCGAAACAGGGGGGCGAGCAGTACTTC	CASSAKQGGEQYF	TRBJ2-7	TRBV11-2	-	TRBD1
TGTGCCAGCAGTATAAAGGGGGTAGTGCAGTACTTC	CASSIKGVVQYF	TRBJ2-7	TRBV28	-	-
TGTGCCAGCACCACTAGCGGGAGCTACAATGAGCAGTTCTTC	CASTTSGSYNEQFF	TRBJ2-1	TRBV6-5	-	TRBD2
TGTGCCAGCAGTTCCCTGGGCTCAACCTACGAGCAGTACTTC	CASSSLGSTYEQYF	TRBJ2-7	TRBV6-5	-	-
TGTGCCATCAGTGAGTTATCTGCTAGCGGGAGGTTTTACGAGCAGTACTTC	CAISELSASGRFYEQYF	TRBJ2-7	TRBV10-3	-	TRBD2
TGTGCCAGCAGTTATCGCTTGGGGGGCGCCGCCGGCACTGAAGCTTTCTTT	CASSYRLGGAAGTEAFF	TRBJ1-1	TRBV7-9	-	-
TGTGCTAGTGGAGGCCCTAGCGTGCACACCGGGGAGCTGTTTTTT	CASGGPSVHTGELFF	TRBJ2-2	TRBV12-5	-	-
TGTGCCAGCAGCTCCGGAGTAGTATCAGATACGCAGTATTTT	CASSSGVVSDTQYF	TRBJ2-3	TRBV7-2	few	-
TGTGCCAGCAGTGTGGGACAGGGGGACTATGGCTACACCTTC	CASSVGQGDYGYTF	TRBJ1-2	TRBV2	once	TRBD1
TGTGCCACCAGCAGCCGGGAGGTATTCTACAATGAGCAGTTCTTC	CATSSREVFYNEQFF	TRBJ2-1	TRBV15	few	TRBD2
TGTGCCAGCAGCTGCGACAGGGCGGCTGGAAACACCATATATTTT	CASSCDRAAGNTIYF	TRBJ1-3	TRBV6-6	-	TRBD1
TGTGCCAGCAGCTTCGATGTTAAGGCCTCCAGGGAGGAAAAACTGTTTTTT	CASSFDVKASREEKLFF	TRBJ1-4	TRBV5-4	-	-
TGTGCCAGCAGCTTGGGACAGGGGAACAACTATGGCTACACCTTC	CASSLGQGNNYGYTF	TRBJ1-2	TRBV5-4	-	TRBD1
TGCGCCAGCAGCCCGGGTAGCTCTGGAAACACCATATATTTT	CASSPGSSGNTIYF	TRBJ1-3	TRBV5-1	few	-
TGTGCCAGCAGCTCGAGACAGAGTGAAGCTTTCTTT	CASSSRQSEAFF	TRBJ1-1	TRBV6-5	-	-